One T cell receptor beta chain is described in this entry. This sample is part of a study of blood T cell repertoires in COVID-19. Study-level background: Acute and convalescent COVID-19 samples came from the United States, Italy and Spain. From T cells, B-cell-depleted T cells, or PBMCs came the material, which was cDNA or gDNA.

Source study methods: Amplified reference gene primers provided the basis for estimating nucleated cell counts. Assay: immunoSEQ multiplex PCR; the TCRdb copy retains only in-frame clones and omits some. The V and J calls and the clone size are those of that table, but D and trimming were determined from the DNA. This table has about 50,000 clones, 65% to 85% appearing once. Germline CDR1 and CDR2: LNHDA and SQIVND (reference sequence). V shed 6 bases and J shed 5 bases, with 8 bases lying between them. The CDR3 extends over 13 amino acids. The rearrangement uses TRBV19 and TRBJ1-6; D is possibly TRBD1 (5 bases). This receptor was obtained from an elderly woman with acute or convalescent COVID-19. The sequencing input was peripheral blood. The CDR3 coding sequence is TGTGCCAGTAGGGACACCAATAATTCACCCCTCCACTTT. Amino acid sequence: CASRDTNNSPLHF.